What follows describes a single TCR beta chain. Its antigen is undetermined. With a much larger clone just one base away, this may be a read error. Each CDR3 protein gets one entry after TCRdb re-called the RT-PCR reads with MiXCR. This sample carries about 570,000 distinct CDR3 sequences, approximately 12% of them seen once, and the ten largest clones take approximately 10%. This sample was included in a study of response to subunit inactivated influenza vaccine. Findings and limits, study-wide: Few new T cells, the authors suggested, are recruited by each seasonal influenza vaccination.

This CDR3 contains 13 residues. Per germline, CDR1 SEHNR and CDR2 FQNEAQ (reference sequence). The V segment lost 5 bases and the J segment 5 bases; nucleotides outside the gene matches: 4. The clonotype comes from a man in his fifties who received an inactivated influenza vaccine. The gene calls are TRBV7-9 and TRBJ2-5; 8 nucleotides align to TRBD1. Sample: PBMCs from blood, taken on the day of vaccination. Here the CDR3 DNA reads TGTGCCAGCAGCACGACAGGGGCTGAGACCCAGTACTTC. It specifies CASSTTGAETQYF.